Reported below is one T cell receptor beta chain. The antigen is undetermined. These data come from a study of T-cell memory formation after mild COVID-19. Overall study: For the most part, TCR clusters were specific to one donor.

Using constant-segment primers, 5'RACE produced TCR alpha and TCR beta cDNA libraries carrying sample barcodes and UMIs. Each CDR3 protein gets one entry after TCRdb re-called the 5' RACE reads with MiXCR. The data contain 300,000 to 350,000 distinct CDR3 sequences, approximately 20% of them singletons. The V gene lost 4 bases and the J gene lost 2 bases, with 10 bases spanning the gap. The CDR3 spans 14 residues. In germline, CDR1 is SGHTS, CDR2 YDEGEE. Study-wide results and limits: CD4+ contracting clones were found mainly in CM and EM, and CD8+ ones in EMRA.

The J gene is TRBJ1-5, the V gene TRBV5-8; D unresolved. Sequenced sample: PBMCs or a T cell subset sorted from them (not recorded which). The TCR was taken from a man younger than 35 who had mild COVID-19 (a few samples of this study predate the infection). Cell type and time point are not known. CDR3 coding DNA: TGTGCCAGCAGCCCCCGTTCGGGCAATCAGCCCCAGCATTTT. Amino acids: CASSPRSGNQPQHF. Supplemented by reference TRBV5-8 and TRBJ1-5, the full variable domain reads EAGVTQSPTHLIKTRGQQATLRCSPISGHTSVYWYQQALGLGLQFLLWYDEGEERNRGNFPPRFSGRQFPNYSSELNVNALELEDSALYLCASSPRSGNQPQHFGDGTRLSIL.